The T cell receptor beta chain under discussion was sequenced for a study of blood T cell repertoires in COVID-19. As for the study in general: Acute and convalescent COVID-19 samples came from the United States, Italy and Spain. PBMCs, B-cell-depleted T cells, or T cells provided the cDNA or gDNA that made up the material.

The CDR3 is 14 residues long. Trimming took 4 bases from V and 4 from J; bases not matched to a gene: 5. Germline-derived CDR1 and CDR2 are SQVTM and ANQGSEA. A few counts support this clone. This table comes from immunoSEQ multiplex PCR, and its TCRdb copy is limited to in-frame clones, with some not included. The sample has about 260,000 clones; around 84% are singletons. The chain carries TRBV29-1 and TRBJ2-2, with 8 nucleotides matching TRBD2. What was sequenced was peripheral blood. The sequence derives from a man aged 55 to 70 with acute or convalescent COVID-19. In DNA form, the CDR3 reads TGCAGCGTTGGAGATAGCGGGATCACCGGGGAGCTGTTTTTT. Its translation is CSVGDSGITGELFF.